A selection of T cell receptor beta chains follows, all from one sample in a study of technical replicates of blood from a few donors. Libraries were prepared by immunoSEQ multiplex PCR; TCRdb keeps only in-frame clonotypes and omits some of them. Counted here are roughly 76,000 clones, about 91% occurring once; the ten biggest clones make up 0.3% to 0.45%. Specimen: T cells isolated from PBMCs. The receptors shown here come from a human donor in good health. Some clones in this sample may be carry-over from other donors' samples. Both conserved end residues are trimmed from each CDR3.

TRBV30	TRBJ2-3	AWSVSIGTDTQY
TRBV7-9	TRBJ1-2	ASSLGTGAYGYT
TRBV11-3	TRBJ1-3	ASSSGRMSSGNTIY
TRBV5-1	TRBJ1-1	ASSPGISGRLSANTEAF
TRBV25-1	TRBJ2-1	ASSDSQGARDEQF
TRBV6-5	TRBJ2-7	ASSYPNQGEQY
TRBV6-1	TRBJ2-7	ASPSGSSYEQY
TRBV6-6	TRBJ2-5	ASSYGGSQETQY
TRBV9	TRBJ1-2	ASSVGTGTGNGYT
TRBV7-2	TRBJ1-2	ASSPQESGYT
TRBV9	TRBJ2-1	ASSAGVSYNEQF
TRBV5-1	TRBJ1-4	ASSSGQTYEKLF
TRBV21-1	TRBJ2-1	ASSKALQREVNEQF
TRBV5-6	TRBJ2-7	ASSLASGIYEQY
TRBV7-9	TRBJ2-7	ASSLGQDLYEQY
TRBV9	TRBJ1-2	ASSSGSRANYGYT
TRBV28	TRBJ2-2	ASSDRTSGFTGELF
TRBV7-9	TRBJ1-3	ASSPKSRELGNTIY
TRBV19	TRBJ2-7	ASTEAGVGVSEQY
TRBV4-3	TRBJ1-3	ASSQLGTASGNTIY
TRBV5-4	TRBJ1-3	ASSTDSYSGNTIY
TRBV5-1	TRBJ1-2	ASSLTGAHTLKA
TRBV4-1	TRBJ1-3	ASSLYTGSGNTIY
TRBV19	TRBJ2-7	ASSMPGRTYYEQY
TRBV7-2	TRBJ2-7	ASSLSGRAVDEQY
TRBV9	TRBJ1-2	ASSVATQVVSGYT
TRBV4-2	TRBJ2-2	ASSQARTYTGELF
TRBV19	TRBJ2-5	ASSTQDSEGETQY
TRBV6-5	TRBJ1-2	ASSFTANYGYT
TRBV5-6	TRBJ2-7	AMRSGTSFYEQY
TRBV6-1	TRBJ1-3	ASSEREGPGGNTIY
TRBV19	TRBJ2-2	ASSIRRSTGELF
TRBV29-1	TRBJ2-4	SASSWLAGGPIQY
TRBV2	TRBJ2-6	ASSEDRLAFSGANVLT
TRBV30	TRBJ2-7	AWSDADRALYEQY
TRBV5-1	TRBJ2-2	ASSLVPSGTGELF
TRBV9	TRBJ1-1	ASSAQSPPANTEAF
TRBV4-2	TRBJ1-5	ASSPQRGTGIQPQH
TRBV6-1	TRBJ1-1	ASSKRDTEAF
TRBV9	TRBJ1-3	ASGDPGGAGNTIY
TRBV5-4	TRBJ1-1	ASVGAAEAF
TRBV19	TRBJ2-3	ASSIGWDYNTDTQY
TRBV11-2	TRBJ2-7	ASSLGGGGTYEQY
TRBV23-1	TRBJ1-3	ASSQSHRSSGNTIY
TRBV4-1	TRBJ2-1	ASSQWPSGTYNEQF
TRBV28	TRBJ2-1	ASSWLKPYNEQF
TRBV7-8	TRBJ1-1	ASSRSTGLVTEAF
TRBV30	TRBJ2-7	AWNNYQGDHEQY
TRBV5-1	TRBJ2-4	ASSLGDRNIQY
TRBV10-3	TRBJ1-2	ATSGTGHGYT
TRBV28	TRBJ2-3	ASSLNPGGTDTQY
TRBV5-1	TRBJ1-3	ASSSMTATSGNTIY
TRBV19	TRBJ2-7	ASSIDFGAEQY